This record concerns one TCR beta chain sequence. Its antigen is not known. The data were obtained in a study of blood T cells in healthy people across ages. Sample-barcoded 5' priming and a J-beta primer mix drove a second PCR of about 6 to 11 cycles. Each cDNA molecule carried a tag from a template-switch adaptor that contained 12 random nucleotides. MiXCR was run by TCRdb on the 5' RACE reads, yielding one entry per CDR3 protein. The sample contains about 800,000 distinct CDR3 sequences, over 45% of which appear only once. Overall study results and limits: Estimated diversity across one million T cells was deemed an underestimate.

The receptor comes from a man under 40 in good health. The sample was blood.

The CDR3 DNA is TGTGCCAGCAGTTCTTTGTACCAAGAGACCCAGTACTTC. Its protein is CASSSLYQETQYF. The genes are TRBV12-3 or TRBV12-4 and TRBJ2-5; no clear D gene. Between the trimmed V and J ends, which lost 4 bases and 0 bases, there was a span of 6 bases. The CDR3 extends over 13 amino acids.